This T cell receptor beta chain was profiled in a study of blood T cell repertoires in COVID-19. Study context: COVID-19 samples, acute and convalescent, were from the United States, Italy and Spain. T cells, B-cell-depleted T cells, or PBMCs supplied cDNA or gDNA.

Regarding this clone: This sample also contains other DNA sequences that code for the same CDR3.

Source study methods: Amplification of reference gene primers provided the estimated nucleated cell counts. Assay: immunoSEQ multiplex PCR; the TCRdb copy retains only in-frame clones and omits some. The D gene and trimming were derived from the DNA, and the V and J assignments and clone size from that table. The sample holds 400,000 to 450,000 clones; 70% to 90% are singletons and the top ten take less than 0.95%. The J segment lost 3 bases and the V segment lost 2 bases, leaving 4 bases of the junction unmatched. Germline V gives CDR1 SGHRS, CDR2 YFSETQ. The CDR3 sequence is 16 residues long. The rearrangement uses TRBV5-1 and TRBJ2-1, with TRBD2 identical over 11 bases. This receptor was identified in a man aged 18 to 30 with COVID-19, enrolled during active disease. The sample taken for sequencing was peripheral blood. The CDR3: CASSLTSGSSYNEQFF. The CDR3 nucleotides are TGCGCCAGCAGCTTAACTAGCGGGAGTAGCTACAATGAGCAGTTCTTC.